This T cell receptor (beta chain) appears in the sequencing data of a study of cytomegalovirus exposure and HLA in healthy donors. As for this clone: Its target is unknown.

CDR3 length equals 14 residues. Germline V gene lookup returns CDR1 SGHDT and CDR2 YYEEEE. The junction had 5 bases not matched to a gene; V was cut back by 6 bases and J by 6 bases. Study-wide points: Under in vitro conditions, three CMV-associated chains were confirmed as specific for CMV antigens.

Use of 60 Vbeta and 13 Jbeta primers characterized the PCR. Profiled with immunoSEQ multiplex PCR; TCRdb holds only in-frame clones, not every one. The table lists approximately 110,000 clones. The rearrangement joins TRBV5-6 to TRBJ2-6; the match to TRBD2 covers 8 bases. Specimen: PBMCs. This TCR was recovered from a man younger than 35 in good health and CMV-seronegative. As DNA, the CDR3 is TGTGCCAGCACCCGGGAGGGAGCGGCCAACGTCCTGACTTTC. Amino acid sequence: CASTREGAANVLTF.